This T cell receptor (beta chain) was sequenced for a study of control samples from healthy donors and cancer patients. This clone has just a few counts. TCRdb keeps only in-frame clones here, not all; method: immunoSEQ multiplex PCR. The repertoire holds 130,000 or so clones, with just under 95% as singletons. Germline CDR1 is SGHTA and CDR2 is FQGNSA. This CDR3 has 15 amino acids. V trimming: 6 bases; J trimming: 7 bases; junction bases outside the gene matches: 10. The TCR originated in a man aged 18-30 years in good health. Sequenced input: blood. The genes are TRBV7-2 and TRBJ1-5; 9 nucleotides align to TRBD1. CDR3 DNA: TGTGCCAGCAGGAACCGGACAGGGGCTGGGCAGCCCCAGCATTTT. Protein product: CASRNRTGAGQPQHF.